Presented here are 21 T cell receptor beta chains from one specimen sequenced in a study of T cells in localized non-small cell lung cancer. Profiling relied on immunoSEQ multiplex PCR, and the TCRdb table lists in-frame clones only, not all of them. Of tens of thousands of clones in the sample, 70% to 90% were seen once. The specimen comprised peripheral blood, sampled before any cancer treatment. The receptors here all came from a woman aged 35 to 70 with stage I squamous cell lung carcinoma.

This chain joins TRBV6-5 and TRBJ2-7, with 12 nucleotides matching TRBD1. V lost 5 bases to trimming and J lost 5 bases; unmatched junction nucleotides: 7. Germline lookup yields CDR1 MNHEY and CDR2 SVGAGI. This CDR3 region has 15 residues. For the CDR3, the DNA is TGTGCCAGCAGTGCGGGACAGGGGGCATTCGACGAGCAGTACTTC. This codes for CASSAGQGAFDEQYF.

The chain has TRBV30 and TRBJ2-1; D might be TRBD2 (7 bases). This CDR3 contains 15 residues. V was pared by 3 bases and J by 3 bases, with 15 bases between. CDR1 and CDR2 from the germline V gene are GTSNPN and SVGIG (reference sequence). CDR3 loop: CAWSGSGGNYNEQFF. The CDR3 bases are TGTGCCTGGAGCGGTTCGGGGGGCAACTACAATGAGCAGTTCTTC. Drawing the rest from reference TRBV30 and TRBJ2-1, the complete variable domain is SQTIHQWPATLVQPVGSPLSLECTVEGTSNPNLYWYRQAAGRGLQLLFYSVGIGQISSEVPQNLSASRPQDRQFILSSKKLLLSDSGFYLCAWSGSGGNYNEQFFGPGTRLTVL.

The chain is built from TRBV10-1 and TRBJ2-7; D gene uncertain. Germline CDR1 reads WNHNN; CDR2 reads SYGVQD (reference sequence). The CDR3 consists of 13 residues. V lost 7 bases to trimming and J lost 6 bases, with 16 bases between them. The CDR3, as DNA: TGCGCCAGCACCAATACACTCTTCAGCGAGCAGTACTTC. This encodes CASTNTLFSEQYF.

V and J are TRBV7-2 and TRBJ2-1; the D gene is possibly TRBD1 (6 bases). Germline assignment: CDR1 SGHTA and CDR2 FQGNSA. The germline V and J ends were trimmed by 2 bases and 10 bases, with 12 bases remaining between them. The CDR3 loop spans 13 amino acids. In DNA, the CDR3 is TGTGCCAGCAGCTTAAACAGGGTCGGCGAGCAGTTCTTC. Its translation is CASSLNRVGEQFF.

The chain links TRBV2 to TRBJ1-1; a weak D match, TRBD1 (6 bases). The CDR3 has 14 amino acids. V lost 5 bases and J lost 2, with 12 bases in between. The germline V gene encodes CDR1 SNHLY and CDR2 FYNNEI. The CDR3 nucleotides read TGTGCCAGCAGTAGGGACATCACAAACACTGAAGCTTTCTTT. Protein product: CASSRDITNTEAFF.

V usage is TRBV10-3 and J usage is TRBJ1-4; a weak D match, TRBD1 (6 bases). From germline, CDR1 is ENHRY and CDR2 SYGVKD. This CDR3 has 16 amino acids. Trimming cost V 4 bases and J 0 bases, with 12 bases left between them. CDR3 nucleotides: TGTGCCATCAGTGGACAGGAGGGGGCAACTAATGAAAAACTGTTTTTT. Protein product: CAISGQEGATNEKLFF.

The chain joins TRBV7-2 to TRBJ1-2; D remains unclear. Germline values: CDR1 SGHTA, CDR2 FQGNSA. The CDR3 has 13 amino acids. With 1 base removed from V and 2 bases from J, the gap between germline ends came to 5 bases. The CDR3 protein is CASSLDQNYGYTF. CDR3 DNA: TGTGCCAGCAGCTTAGACCAGAACTATGGCTACACCTTC.

J is TRBJ2-1 and V is TRBV7-9; TRBD2 matches 14 bases. Germline assignment: CDR1 SEHNR and CDR2 FQNEAQ (reference sequence). With 5 bases clipped from V and 5 bases from J, the junction kept 11 bases outside the gene matches. The CDR3 consists of 18 residues. The CDR3 coding sequence is TGTGCCAGCAGCCCTGCGGGGGGACTAGCGGGGGTCCACAATGAGCAGTTCTTC. Translated: CASSPAGGLAGVHNEQFF.

This clone appeared a few times. The V gene is TRBV6-5, the J gene TRBJ1-2, with 7 nucleotides matching TRBD1. In germline, CDR1 is MNHEY, CDR2 SVGAGI. The CDR3 is made up of 14 amino acids. Unmatched junction bases numbered 9, after V lost 5 bases and J lost 6 bases. In nucleotides, the CDR3 is TGTGCCAGCAGTCCCCAAGGGGGCAAGAATGGCTACACCTTC. Protein: CASSPQGGKNGYTF.

The chain employs TRBV18 and TRBJ2-2; D ambiguous. The germline V gene has CDR1 KGHSH and CDR2 LQKENI. Trimming removed 3 bases at V and 6 bases at J, with 17 bases between. The CDR3 extends over 16 amino acids. The chain's CDR3 is CASSPAMRGEAGELFF. DNA of the CDR3: TGTGCCAGCTCACCGGCAATGCGAGGAGAGGCCGGGGAGCTGTTTTTT.

CDR3 sequence reads: CASSPVMTGLTDYGYTF. CDR3 DNA sequence: TGTGCCAGCAGCCCCGTAATGACAGGGTTGACGGACTATGGCTACACCTTC. The gene calls are TRBV4-2 and TRBJ1-2; TRBD1 matches 7 bases. The CDR3 spans 17 residues. The trim removed 4 bases at V and 3 bases at J, leaving 14 bases unmatched. CDR1 and CDR2 (germline): LGHNA, YNFKEQ.

This clone was seen only a few times. V usage is TRBV6-5 and J usage is TRBJ1-1; D uncertain. The CDR3 contains 13 residues. The V end was cut by 6 bases, the J end by 2 bases, with 10 bases between. Germline V gene data show CDR1 as MNHEY and CDR2 as SVGAGI. In DNA, the CDR3 is TGTGCCAGCAGACCCGCAAGTAACACTGAAGCTTTCTTT. Translated: CASRPASNTEAFF.

V gene TRBV30 combines with J gene TRBJ2-1; 8 bases are a match to TRBD2. The CDR3 extends over 11 amino acids. J was trimmed by 9 bases and V by 6 bases; bases with no gene match: 4. Germline CDR1 is GTSNPN and CDR2 is SVGIG (reference sequence). In DNA form, the CDR3 reads TGTGCCTGTAGCGGGGCCCTTGAGCAGTTCTTC. Protein: CACSGALEQFF.

The chain combines TRBV5-3 with TRBJ1-4, with 8 nucleotides matching TRBD1. TRBV5-3 is designated an ORF whose function remains uncertain. Trimming cost V 3 bases and J 6 bases; bases outside gene matches: 7. There are 15 residues in the CDR3. DNA for the CDR3: TGTGCCAGAAGCTCCGCAGGGGGCACCCATGAAAAACTGTTTTTT. Protein product: CARSSAGGTHEKLFF.

The chain combines TRBV9 with TRBJ1-4; 10 bases fit TRBD1. J was trimmed by 1 base and V by 3 bases; bases with no gene match: 6. Germline loops: CDR1 SGDLS, CDR2 YYNGEE. CDR3 length: 17 amino acids. CDR3 region: CASSGTGGGLTNEKLFF. Here the CDR3 DNA reads TGTGCCAGCAGCGGGACAGGGGGAGGTTTAACTAATGAAAAACTGTTTTTT.

The chain combines TRBV6-5 with TRBJ1-2; tentative D call: TRBD1 (5 bases). The CDR3 extends over 12 amino acids. Deletions cut 7 bases from V and 4 bases from J, with 10 bases between. CDR1 MNHEY and CDR2 SVGAGI come from the germline V gene. The CDR3 bases are TGTGCCAGCACCAGGGTGGGCTATGGCTACACCTTC. It translates to CASTRVGYGYTF.

The chain carries TRBV2 and TRBJ2-5; D ambiguous. V shed 5 bases and J shed 3 bases, with 4 bases lying between them. CDR3 length: 11 residues. Germline V gene lookup returns CDR1 SNHLY and CDR2 FYNNEI. This CDR3 reads CASSSEETQYF. The CDR3 bases are TGTGCCAGCAGTTCTGAAGAGACCCAGTACTTC. Based on the CDR3 plus reference TRBV2 and TRBJ2-5, the full variable domain is EPEVTQTPSHQVTQMGQEVILRCVPISNHLYFYWYRQILGQKVEFLVSFYNNEISEKSEIFDDQFSVERPDGSNFTLKIRSTKLEDSAMYFCASSSEETQYFGPGTRLLVL.

The chain is built from TRBV11-3 and TRBJ1-1; D not resolved. V lost 1 base and J lost 4, with 7 bases in between. This CDR3 has 13 amino acids. The germline gives CDR1 SGHNT, CDR2 YENEEA. CDR3 residues: CASSLGTVTEAFF. In DNA, the CDR3 is TGTGCCAGCAGCTTAGGGACGGTCACTGAAGCTTTCTTT.

The chain is built from TRBV9 and TRBJ2-1; no reliable D call. Looked up from germline, CDR1 is SGDLS and CDR2 is YYNGEE. Trimming removed 0 bases from V and 5 bases from J, with 6 bases in between. The CDR3 length is 13 residues. The CDR3 coding sequence is TGTGCCAGCAGCGTAGTATACAACAATGAGCAGTTCTTC. Translated: CASSVVYNNEQFF.

This clone was found once. The chain links TRBV4-2 to TRBJ2-5; D is perhaps TRBD2 (5 bases). CDR3 length: 16 residues. V lost 0 bases and J lost 5, with 16 bases in between. Germline CDR1 and CDR2: LGHNA and YNFKEQ. This CDR3 reads CASSQDYMGTGETQYF. CDR3 nucleotides: TGTGCCAGCAGCCAAGATTATATGGGTACGGGGGAGACCCAGTACTTC.

V is TRBV11-3 and J is TRBJ1-1; 7 nucleotides agree with TRBD1. V lost 3 bases and J lost 1; bases outside the gene matches: 2. The CDR3 is 14 amino acids. Germline CDR1 SGHNT, CDR2 YENEEA. The DNA of the CDR3 is TGTGCCAGCAGCTTGGGACAGAGGAACACTGAAGCTTTCTTT. Protein: CASSLGQRNTEAFF. The complete variable domain, with remaining parts taken from reference TRBV11-3 and TRBJ1-1, reads EAGVVQSPRYKIIEKKQPVAFWCNPISGHNTLYWYLQNLGQGPELLIRYENEEAVDDSQLPKDRFSAERLKGVDSTLKIQPAELGDSAVYLCASSLGQRNTEAFFGQGTRLTVV.